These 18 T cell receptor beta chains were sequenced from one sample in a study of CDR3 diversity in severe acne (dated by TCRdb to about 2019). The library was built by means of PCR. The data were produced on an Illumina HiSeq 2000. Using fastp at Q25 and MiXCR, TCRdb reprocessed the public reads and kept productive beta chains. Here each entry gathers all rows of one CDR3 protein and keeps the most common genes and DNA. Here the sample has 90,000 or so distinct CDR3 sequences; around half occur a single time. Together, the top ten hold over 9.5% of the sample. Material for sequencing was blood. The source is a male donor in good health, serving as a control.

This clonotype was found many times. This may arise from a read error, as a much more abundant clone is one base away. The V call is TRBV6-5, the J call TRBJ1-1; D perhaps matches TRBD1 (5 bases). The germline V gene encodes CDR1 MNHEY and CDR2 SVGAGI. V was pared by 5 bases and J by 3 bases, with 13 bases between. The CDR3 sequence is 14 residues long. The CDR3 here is CASSRDSQDTEAFF. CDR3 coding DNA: TGTGCCAGCAGTCGGGACTCCCAGGACACTGAAGCTTTCTTT.

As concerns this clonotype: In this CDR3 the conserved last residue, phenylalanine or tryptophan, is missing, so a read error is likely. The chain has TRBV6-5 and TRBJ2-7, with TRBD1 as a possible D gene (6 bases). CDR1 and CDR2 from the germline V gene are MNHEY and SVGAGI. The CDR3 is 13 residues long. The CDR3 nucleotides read TGTGCCAGCGGTTACCCAACAGGGAACGAGCAGTACCTC. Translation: CASGYPTGNEQYL.

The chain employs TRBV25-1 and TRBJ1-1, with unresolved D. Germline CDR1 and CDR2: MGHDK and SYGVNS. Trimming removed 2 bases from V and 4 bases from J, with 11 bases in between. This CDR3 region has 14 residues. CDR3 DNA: TGTGCCAGCAGTGAAGGGGTCTTCGCCACTGAAGCTTTCTTT. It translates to CASSEGVFATEAFF.

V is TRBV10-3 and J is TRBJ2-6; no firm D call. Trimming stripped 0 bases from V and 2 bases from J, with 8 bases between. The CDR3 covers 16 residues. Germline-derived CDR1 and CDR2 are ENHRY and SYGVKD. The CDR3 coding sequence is TGTGCCATCAGTGAGTCTGGCCTCCCTGGGGCCAACGTCCTGACTTTC. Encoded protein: CAISESGLPGANVLTF.

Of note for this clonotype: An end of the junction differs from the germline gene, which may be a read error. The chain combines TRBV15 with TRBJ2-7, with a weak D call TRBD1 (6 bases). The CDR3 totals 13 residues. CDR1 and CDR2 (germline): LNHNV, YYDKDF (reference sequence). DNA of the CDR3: TGTGCCAGCAGCCCTGAGGGGGAGTACGAGCAGTACTTC. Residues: CASSPEGEYEQYF.

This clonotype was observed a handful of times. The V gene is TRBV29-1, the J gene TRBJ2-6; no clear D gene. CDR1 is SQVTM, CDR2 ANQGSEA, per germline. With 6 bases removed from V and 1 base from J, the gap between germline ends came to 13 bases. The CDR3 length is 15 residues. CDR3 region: CSVEKRISGANVLTF. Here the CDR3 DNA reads TGCAGCGTCGAAAAGCGCATTTCTGGGGCCAACGTCCTGACTTTC. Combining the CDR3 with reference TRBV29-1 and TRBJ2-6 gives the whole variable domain SAVISQKPSRDICQRGTSLTIQCQVDSQVTMMFWYRQQPGQSLTLIATANQGSEATYESGFVIDKFPISRPNLTFSTLTVSNMSPEDSSIYLCSVEKRISGANVLTFGAGSRLTVL.

CDR3 residues: CATSKKTQTDGYTF. For the CDR3, the DNA is TGTGCCACCAGCAAAAAAACTCAAACAGATGGCTACACCTTC. The chain employs TRBV15 and TRBJ1-2; D not certain. Germline loops: CDR1 LNHNV, CDR2 YYDKDF (reference sequence). Trimming took off 4 bases at V and 6 bases at J, with 15 bases between the two ends. The CDR3 is 14 amino acids.

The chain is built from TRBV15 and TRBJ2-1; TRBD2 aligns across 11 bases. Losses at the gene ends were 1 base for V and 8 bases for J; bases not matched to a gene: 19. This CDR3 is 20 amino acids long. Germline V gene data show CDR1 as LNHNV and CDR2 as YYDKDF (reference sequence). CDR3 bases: TGTGCCACCAGCAGAGGTTGGCCGGTTGGTACTAGCGGGAGTTCGGATGAGCAGTTCTTC. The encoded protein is CATSRGWPVGTSGSSDEQFF.

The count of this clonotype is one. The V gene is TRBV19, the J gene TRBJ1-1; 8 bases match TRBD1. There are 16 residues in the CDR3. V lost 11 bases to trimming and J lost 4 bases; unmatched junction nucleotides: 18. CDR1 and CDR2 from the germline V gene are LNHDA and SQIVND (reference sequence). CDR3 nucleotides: TGTGCCTCCAGATACAGGGGGGGAGCGGCGGGCACTGAAGCTTTCTTT. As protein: CASRYRGGAAGTEAFF. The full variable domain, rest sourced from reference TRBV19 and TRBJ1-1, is DGGITQSPKYLFRKEGQNVTLSCEQNLNHDAMYWYRQDPGQGLRLIYYSQIVNDFQKGDIAEGYSVSREKKESFPLTVTSAQKNPTAFYLCASRYRGGAAGTEAFFGQGTRLTVV.

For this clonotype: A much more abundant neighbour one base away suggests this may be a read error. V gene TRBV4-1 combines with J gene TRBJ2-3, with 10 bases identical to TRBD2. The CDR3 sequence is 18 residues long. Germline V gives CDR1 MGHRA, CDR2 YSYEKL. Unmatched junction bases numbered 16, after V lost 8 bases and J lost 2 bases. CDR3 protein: CASLGIAGGPYPTDTQYF. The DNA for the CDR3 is TGCGCCAGCCTAGGAATAGCGGGGGGTCCCTACCCCACAGATACGCAGTATTTT.

As DNA, the CDR3 is TGTGCCAGCAGCGGGACAGGGAGCTCTGAAGCTTTCTTT. It specifies CASSGTGSSEAFF. The rearrangement links TRBV7-9 to TRBJ1-1, with 9 bases fitting TRBD1. Germline lookup yields CDR1 SEHNR and CDR2 FQNEAQ (reference sequence). J lost 6 bases, V lost 5 bases, and 4 bases had no gene match. This CDR3 region has 13 residues.

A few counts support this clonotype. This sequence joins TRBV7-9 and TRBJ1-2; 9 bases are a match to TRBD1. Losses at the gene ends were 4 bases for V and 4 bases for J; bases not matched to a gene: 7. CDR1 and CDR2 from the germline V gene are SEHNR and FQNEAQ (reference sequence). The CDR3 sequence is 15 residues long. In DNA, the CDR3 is TGTGCCAGCAGCTCAACAGGGGGCAGGACCTATGGCTACACCTTC. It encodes CASSSTGGRTYGYTF.

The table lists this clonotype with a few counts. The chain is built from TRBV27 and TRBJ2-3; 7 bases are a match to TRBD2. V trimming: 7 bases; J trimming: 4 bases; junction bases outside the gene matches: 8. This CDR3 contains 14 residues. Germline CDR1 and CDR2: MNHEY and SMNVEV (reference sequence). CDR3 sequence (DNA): TGTGCCAGCAACCCTTGGACTAGATCAGATACGCAGTATTTT. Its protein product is CASNPWTRSDTQYF.

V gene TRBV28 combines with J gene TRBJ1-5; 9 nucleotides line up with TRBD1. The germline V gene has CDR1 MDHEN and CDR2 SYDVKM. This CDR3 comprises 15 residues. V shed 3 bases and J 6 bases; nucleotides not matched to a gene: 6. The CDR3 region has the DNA TGTGCCAGCAGTTTTACCGGGACAGGGCCTCAGCCCCAGCATTTT. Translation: CASSFTGTGPQPQHF.

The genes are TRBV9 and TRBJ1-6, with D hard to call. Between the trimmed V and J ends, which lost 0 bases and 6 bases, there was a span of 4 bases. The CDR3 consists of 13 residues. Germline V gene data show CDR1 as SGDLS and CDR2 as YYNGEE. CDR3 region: CASSVESNSPLHF. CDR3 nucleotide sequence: TGTGCCAGCAGCGTAGAGAGTAATTCACCCCTCCACTTT.

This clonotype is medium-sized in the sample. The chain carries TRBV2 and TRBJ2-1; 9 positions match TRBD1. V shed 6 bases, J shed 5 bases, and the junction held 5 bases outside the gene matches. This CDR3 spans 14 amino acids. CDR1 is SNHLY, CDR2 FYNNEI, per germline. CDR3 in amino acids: CASRAGTGNNEQFF. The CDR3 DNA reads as TGTGCCAGCAGGGCCGGGACAGGGAACAATGAGCAGTTCTTC.

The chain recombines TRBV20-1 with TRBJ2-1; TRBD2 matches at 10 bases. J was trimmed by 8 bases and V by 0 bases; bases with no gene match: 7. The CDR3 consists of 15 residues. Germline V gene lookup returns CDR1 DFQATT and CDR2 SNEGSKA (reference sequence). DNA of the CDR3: TGCAGTGCTAGAGATGGGGCTAGCGGGAGTGATGAGCAGTTCTTC. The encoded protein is CSARDGASGSDEQFF.

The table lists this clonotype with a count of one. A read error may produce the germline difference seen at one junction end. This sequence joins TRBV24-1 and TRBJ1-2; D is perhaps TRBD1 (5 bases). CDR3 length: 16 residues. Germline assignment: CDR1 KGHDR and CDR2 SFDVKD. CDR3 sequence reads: CAASDFIWGSGYGYTF. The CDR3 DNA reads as TGTGCCGCCAGTGATTTCATCTGGGGGAGTGGCTATGGCTACACCTTC.